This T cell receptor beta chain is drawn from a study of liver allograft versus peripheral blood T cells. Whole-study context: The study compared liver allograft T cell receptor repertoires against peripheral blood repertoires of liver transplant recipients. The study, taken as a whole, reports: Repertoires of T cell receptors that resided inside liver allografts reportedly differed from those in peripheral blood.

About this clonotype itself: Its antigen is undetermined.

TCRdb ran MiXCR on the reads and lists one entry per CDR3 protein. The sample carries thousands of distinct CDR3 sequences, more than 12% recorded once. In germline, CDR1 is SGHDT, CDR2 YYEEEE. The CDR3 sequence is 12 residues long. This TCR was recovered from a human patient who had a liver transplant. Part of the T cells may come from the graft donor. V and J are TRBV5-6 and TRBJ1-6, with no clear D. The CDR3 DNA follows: TGTGCGACCACGGGGTCAAATTCACCCCTCCACTTT. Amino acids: CATTGSNSPLHF.